This TCR beta chain appears in the sequencing data of a study of T cells in Graves' hyperthyroidism and ophthalmopathy. This clonotype was counted at least ten times. TCR beta CDR3 region amplification was performed from RNA transcripts. TCR CDR3 regions were first amplified by RT-PCR with HTBI primers. TCRdb re-derived calls from the multiplex PCR reads in MiXCR, one entry per CDR3 protein. The sample includes hundreds of thousands of distinct CDR3 sequences, 22% of them seen just once. The clonotype comes from an older woman with Graves' ophthalmopathy. Sequenced: blood.

CDR3 sequence: CASSSGTVSYEQYF. In nucleotides, the CDR3 is TGTGCCAGCAGTTCAGGGACGGTCTCCTACGAGCAGTACTTC. This chain joins TRBV28 and TRBJ2-7; perhaps D is TRBD1 or TRBD2 (5 bases each). The CDR3 totals 14 residues. V was cut by 4 bases and J by 0 bases, with 10 bases left in between. Germline CDR1 MDHEN, CDR2 SYDVKM.